A single T cell receptor beta chain is shown here with its context. V was pared by 3 bases and J by 2 bases, with 7 bases of the junction left unmatched. CDR1 and CDR2 (germline): SGDLS, YYNGEE. CDR3 length: 15 residues. This table comes from immunoSEQ multiplex PCR, and its TCRdb copy is limited to in-frame clones, with some not included. The sample carries 65,000 to 90,000 clones, approximately 83% recorded once. The data were taken from a study of blood T cell repertoires in COVID-19. Overall study: Collection of acute and convalescent COVID-19 samples took place in the United States, Italy and Spain. T cells, B-cell-depleted T cells, or PBMCs provided the cDNA or gDNA that served as material.

Sequencing was carried out using peripheral blood. This receptor was identified in a woman aged 80 or older with acute or convalescent COVID-19. The J gene is TRBJ1-2, the V gene TRBV9, with 7 bases lining up with TRBD1. The CDR3 protein is CASSDRTGWNYGYTF. In DNA, the CDR3 is TGTGCCAGCAGCGATCGGACAGGTTGGAACTATGGCTACACCTTC. Full variable domain (outside the CDR3, taken from reference TRBV9 and TRBJ1-2): DSGVTQTPKHLITATGQRVTLRCSPRSGDLSVYWYQQSLDQGLQFLIQYYNGEERAKGNILERFSAQQFPDLHSELNLSSLELGDSALYFCASSDRTGWNYGYTFGSGTRLTVV.